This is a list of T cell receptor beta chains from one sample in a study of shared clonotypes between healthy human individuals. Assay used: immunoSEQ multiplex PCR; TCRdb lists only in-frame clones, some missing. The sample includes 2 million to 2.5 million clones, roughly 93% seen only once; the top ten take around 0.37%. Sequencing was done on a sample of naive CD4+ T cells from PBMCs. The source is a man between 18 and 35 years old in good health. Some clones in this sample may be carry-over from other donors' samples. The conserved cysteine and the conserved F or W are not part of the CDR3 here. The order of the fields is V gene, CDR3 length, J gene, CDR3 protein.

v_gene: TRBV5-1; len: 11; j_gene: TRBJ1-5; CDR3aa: ASRYSGLQPQH
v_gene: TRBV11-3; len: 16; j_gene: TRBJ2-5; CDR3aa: ASSLGSDGKINQETQY
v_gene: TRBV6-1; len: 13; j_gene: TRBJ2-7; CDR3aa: ASSEMDRGRYEQY
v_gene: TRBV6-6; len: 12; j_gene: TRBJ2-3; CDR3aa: ASTGRRETDTQY
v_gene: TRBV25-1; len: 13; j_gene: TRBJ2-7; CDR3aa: ASRGTGAMTYEQY
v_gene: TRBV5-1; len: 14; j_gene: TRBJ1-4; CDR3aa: ASRYGYRATNEKLF
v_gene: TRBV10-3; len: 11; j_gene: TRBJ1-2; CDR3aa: AISELPGQVPT
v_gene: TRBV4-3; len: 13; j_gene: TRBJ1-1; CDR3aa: ASSQGGRFGTEAF
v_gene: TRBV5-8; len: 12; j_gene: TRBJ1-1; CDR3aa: ASSTAFQNTEAF
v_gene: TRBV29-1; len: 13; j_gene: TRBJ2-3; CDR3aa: SAYSAGGQSDTQY
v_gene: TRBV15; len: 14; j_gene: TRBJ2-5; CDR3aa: ATSSAPGGGWETQY
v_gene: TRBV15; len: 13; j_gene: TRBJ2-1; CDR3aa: ATSATSSSYNEQF
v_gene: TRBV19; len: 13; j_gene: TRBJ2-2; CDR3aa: ASSIRTTRPGELF
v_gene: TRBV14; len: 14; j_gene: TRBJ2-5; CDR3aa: ASSQDLGTSMETQY
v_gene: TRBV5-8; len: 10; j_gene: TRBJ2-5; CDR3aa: ASSLGRETQY
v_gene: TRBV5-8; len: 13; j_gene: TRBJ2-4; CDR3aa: ASSQQGIAKNIQY
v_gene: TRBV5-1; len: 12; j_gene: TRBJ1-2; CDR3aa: ASTPTEGFYGYT
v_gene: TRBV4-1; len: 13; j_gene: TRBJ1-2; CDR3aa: ASSQDHPRNYGYT
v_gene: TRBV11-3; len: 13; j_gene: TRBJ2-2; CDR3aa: ASSSRLEYTGELF
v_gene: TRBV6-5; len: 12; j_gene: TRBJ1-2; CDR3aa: ASSPWGHVLGYT
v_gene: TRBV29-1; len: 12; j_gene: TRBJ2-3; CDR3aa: SVEGLGEADTQY
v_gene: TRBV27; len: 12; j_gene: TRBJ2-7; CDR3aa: ASSTSTGPYEQY
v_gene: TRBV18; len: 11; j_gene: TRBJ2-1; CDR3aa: ASSPGPYNEQF
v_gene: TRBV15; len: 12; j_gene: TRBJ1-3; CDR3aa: ATSRDNSGNTIY
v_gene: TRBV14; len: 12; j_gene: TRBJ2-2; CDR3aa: ASSLGQNTGELF
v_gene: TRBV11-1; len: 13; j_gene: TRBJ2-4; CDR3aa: ASSLYTGAESIQY
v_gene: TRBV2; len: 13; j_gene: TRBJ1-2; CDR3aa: ASSGWTGPNYGYT
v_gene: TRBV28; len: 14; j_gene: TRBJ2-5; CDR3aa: ASSGIGTGFQETQY
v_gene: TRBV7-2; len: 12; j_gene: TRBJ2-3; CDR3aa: ASSPADTTDTQY
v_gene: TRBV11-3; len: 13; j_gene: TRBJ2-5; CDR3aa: ASSDTGTSAETQY
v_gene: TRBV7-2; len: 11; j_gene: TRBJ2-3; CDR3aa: ASSLRLADTQY
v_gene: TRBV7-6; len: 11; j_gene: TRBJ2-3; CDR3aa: ASSPLDTDTQY
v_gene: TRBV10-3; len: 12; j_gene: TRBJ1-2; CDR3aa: AIKRDLTLEGYT
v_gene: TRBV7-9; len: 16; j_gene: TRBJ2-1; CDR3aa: ASSLARGTAGLHNEQF
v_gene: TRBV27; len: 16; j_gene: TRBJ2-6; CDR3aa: ASTLLAFMQSGANVLT
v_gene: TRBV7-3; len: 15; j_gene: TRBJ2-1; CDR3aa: ASSLTPAGAIYNEQF
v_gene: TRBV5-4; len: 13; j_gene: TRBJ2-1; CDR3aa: ASSSRSGRAREQF
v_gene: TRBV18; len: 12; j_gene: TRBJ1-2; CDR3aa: ASSRTTGNYGYT
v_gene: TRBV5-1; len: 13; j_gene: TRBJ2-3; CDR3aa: ASSLANAGVNTQY
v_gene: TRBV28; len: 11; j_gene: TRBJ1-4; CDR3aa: ASSRQPTEALF
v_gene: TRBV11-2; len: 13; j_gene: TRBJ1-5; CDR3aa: ASSLGDLSNQPQH
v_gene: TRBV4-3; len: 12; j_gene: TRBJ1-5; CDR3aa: ASSQGTDNQPQH
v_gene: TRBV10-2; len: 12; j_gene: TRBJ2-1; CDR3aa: ASSESRVAHEQF
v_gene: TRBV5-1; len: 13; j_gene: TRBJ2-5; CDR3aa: ASYPDPGVGETQY
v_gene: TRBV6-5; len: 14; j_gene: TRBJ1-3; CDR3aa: ASSYSGISSGNTIY
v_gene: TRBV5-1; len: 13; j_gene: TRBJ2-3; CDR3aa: ASSLAQTSTDTQY
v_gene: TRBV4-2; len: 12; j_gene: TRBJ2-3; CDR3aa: ASSLGGYTDTQY